This T cell receptor beta chain was identified during a study of cytomegalovirus exposure and HLA in healthy donors. Germline loops: CDR1 LGHNA, CDR2 YSLEER. Trimming took off 0 bases at V and 10 bases at J, with 19 bases between the two ends. CDR3 length equals 16 residues. This clone was recorded a few times. Its antigen is unidentified. Study conclusions and caveats: Later examination showed HLA-associated TCR beta chains had greater clonal expansion than equally common others. Using a false discovery rate of 0.05, a later analysis showed that 16,951 TCR beta sequences were associated with HLA alleles. In a later analysis, DRB1 alleles had the most associated TCRs; HLA-C alleles the fewest.

Both 60 Vbeta primers and 13 Jbeta primers went into the PCR. Clones were read by immunoSEQ multiplex PCR, and TCRdb kept only the in-frame ones, dropping some. The data show just under 70,000 clones, with 81% seen just once and about 6.8% held by the top ten. Sequencing used PBMCs. This receptor was taken from a human donor in good health. The chain joins TRBV4-3 to TRBJ2-1; tentative D call: TRBD2 (7 bases). CDR3 DNA sequence: TGCGCCAGCAGCCAAGATAGGGGGGGGGCCGCGGGGGAGCAGTTCTTC. It encodes CASSQDRGGAAGEQFF.